These 9 T cell receptor beta chains came from one sample sequenced in a study of blood T cell repertoires in COVID-19. This table comes from immunoSEQ multiplex PCR, and its TCRdb copy is limited to in-frame clones, with some not included. The sample holds approximately 350,000 clones; approximately 86% are singletons and the top ten take 7% to 7.5%. The sample taken for sequencing was peripheral blood. The receptors originated from a woman aged 60-70 years with COVID-19, enrolled during active disease.

This sequence joins TRBV5-1 and TRBJ1-3; 7 nucleotides match TRBD1. Germline V gene data show CDR1 as SGHRS and CDR2 as YFSETQ. The V and J ends lost 4 bases and 5 bases, in that order; junction bases with no gene match: 6. The CDR3 runs to 14 residues. CDR3 region: CASSIWTGRNTIYF. DNA for the CDR3: TGCGCCAGCAGCATCTGGACAGGTAGAAACACCATATATTTT.

The CDR3 nucleotides read TGTGCCAGCAGCACGACAGGGACAGGTGGTGAAAAACTGTTTTTT. Protein sequence: CASSTTGTGGEKLFF. This sequence joins TRBV5-6 and TRBJ1-4, with 8 bases that match TRBD1. From germline, CDR1 is SGHDT and CDR2 YYEEEE. CDR3 length equals 15 residues. V gave up 4 bases and J gave up 7 bases; unmatched junction bases: 9.

This clone was found a few times. The chain employs TRBV5-4 and TRBJ2-1; D remains unclear. The V gene's germline CDR1 is SGHNT and CDR2 YYREEE (reference sequence). The CDR3 has 15 amino acids. Trimming cost V 0 bases and J 1 base, with 8 bases left between them. For the CDR3, the DNA is TGTGCCAGCAGCTTGGAGTACAGTTCCTACAATGAGCAGTTCTTC. Protein sequence: CASSLEYSSYNEQFF.

This clone has just a few counts. Here the CDR3 DNA reads TGTGCCAGCAGCTTAGATCCGGGAGCAGCAGATACGCAGTATTTT. Residues: CASSLDPGAADTQYF. V is TRBV7-3 and J is TRBJ2-3; a possible D gene is TRBD2 (6 bases). Trimming took off 2 bases at V and 4 bases at J, with 13 bases between the two ends. CDR1 SGHTA and CDR2 FQGTGA come from the germline V gene. The CDR3 sequence is 15 residues long.

This clone was picked up a small number of times. The V call is TRBV19, the J call TRBJ2-7; D is uncertain. The germline gives CDR1 LNHDA, CDR2 SQIVND (reference sequence). The CDR3 spans 16 residues. V lost 5 bases to trimming and J lost 4 bases, with 21 bases between them. CDR3 sequence (DNA): TGTGCCAGTAGTGATACCGACAACCGTAACCCTTACGAGCAGTACTTC. Protein product: CASSDTDNRNPYEQYF.

There are a few counts of this clone. This chain joins TRBV7-9 and TRBJ2-5; the match to TRBD1 covers 7 bases. The germline CDR1 and CDR2 sequences are SEHNR and FQNEAQ (reference sequence). This CDR3 is 15 amino acids long. V lost 5 bases and J lost 2; bases outside the gene matches: 8. CDR3 coding DNA: TGTGCCAGCAGCCTCAGTCGGGACAGACAAGAGACCCAGTACTTC. Protein: CASSLSRDRQETQYF.

V usage is TRBV20-1 and J usage is TRBJ2-7, with 7 bases aligning to TRBD1. Germline V gene data show CDR1 as DFQATT and CDR2 as SNEGSKA (reference sequence). Losses at the gene ends were 3 bases for V and 4 bases for J; bases not matched to a gene: 3. CDR3 length: 12 residues. The CDR3 sequence: CSASPRGYEQYF. The CDR3 nucleotides read TGCAGTGCTAGTCCCAGGGGGTACGAGCAGTACTTC.

The V gene is TRBV6-6, the J gene TRBJ2-2, with TRBD1 identical over 7 bases. CDR1 and CDR2 from the germline V gene are MNHNY and SVGAGI (reference sequence). This CDR3 region has 16 residues. The V gene end was trimmed by 2 bases and the J gene end by 4 bases; junction bases not matched to a gene: 7. The CDR3 here is CASSYKGGAGTGELFF. The CDR3 bases are TGTGCCAGCAGTTACAAAGGGGGCGCGGGCACCGGGGAGCTGTTTTTT.

The DNA for the CDR3 is TGTGCCAGCAGCCCGTTGGGGACAAGCAATCAGCCCCAGCATTTT. This codes for CASSPLGTSNQPQHF. The rearrangement uses TRBV4-2 and TRBJ1-5; a weak D match, TRBD1 (6 bases). The CDR3 runs to 15 residues. V lost 4 bases, J lost 1 base, and 11 bases lay in between. Germline loops: CDR1 LGHNA, CDR2 YNFKEQ.